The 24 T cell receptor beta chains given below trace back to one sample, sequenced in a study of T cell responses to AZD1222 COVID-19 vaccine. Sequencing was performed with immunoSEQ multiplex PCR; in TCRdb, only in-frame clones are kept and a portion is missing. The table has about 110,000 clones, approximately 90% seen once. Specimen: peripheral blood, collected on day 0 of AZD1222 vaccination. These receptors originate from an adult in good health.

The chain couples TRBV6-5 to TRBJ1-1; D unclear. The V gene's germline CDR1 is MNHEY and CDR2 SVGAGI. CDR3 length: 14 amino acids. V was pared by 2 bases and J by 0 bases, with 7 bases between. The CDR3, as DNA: TGTGCCAGCAGTTACGGGGTGCTGAACACTGAAGCTTTCTTT. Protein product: CASSYGVLNTEAFF.

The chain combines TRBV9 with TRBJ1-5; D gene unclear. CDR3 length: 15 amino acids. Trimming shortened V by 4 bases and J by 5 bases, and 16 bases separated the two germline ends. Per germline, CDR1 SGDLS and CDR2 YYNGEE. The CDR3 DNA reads TGTGCCAGCAGCTTATCAGGAGACCCTTATCAGCCCCAGCATTTT. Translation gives CASSLSGDPYQPQHF.

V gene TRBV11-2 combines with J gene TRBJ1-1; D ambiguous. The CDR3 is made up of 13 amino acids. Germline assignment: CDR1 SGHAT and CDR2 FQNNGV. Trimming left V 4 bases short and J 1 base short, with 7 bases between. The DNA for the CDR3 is TGTGCCAGCAGCTCGGACGGGAACACTGAAGCTTTCTTT. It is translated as CASSSDGNTEAFF.

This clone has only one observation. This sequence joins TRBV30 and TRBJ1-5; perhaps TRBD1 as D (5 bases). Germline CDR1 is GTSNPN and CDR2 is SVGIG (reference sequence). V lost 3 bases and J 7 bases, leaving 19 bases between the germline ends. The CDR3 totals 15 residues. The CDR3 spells CAWSRTAGLGQPQHF. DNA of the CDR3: TGTGCCTGGAGCCGTACCGCGGGGCTAGGGCAGCCCCAGCATTTT.

The CDR3 DNA follows: TGCGCCAGCAGTACCGGGGGGCGTAGCACAGATACGCAGTATTTT. This codes for CASSTGGRSTDTQYF. The chain employs TRBV4-1 and TRBJ2-3; a weak D match, TRBD2 (7 bases). The CDR3 runs 15 residues. The germline CDR1 and CDR2 sequences are MGHRA and YSYEKL. Trimming cost V 6 bases and J 0 bases, with 13 bases left between them.

The DNA of the CDR3 is TGCGCCAGCAGCTTGGGACAGGCCTGGGACACCATATATTTT. Its translation is CASSLGQAWDTIYF. V and J are TRBV5-1 and TRBJ1-3; tentatively, D is TRBD1 (6 bases). V gave up 0 bases and J gave up 8 bases, with 12 bases separating them. This CDR3 is built from 14 residues. Germline V CDR1 and CDR2: SGHRS, YFSETQ.

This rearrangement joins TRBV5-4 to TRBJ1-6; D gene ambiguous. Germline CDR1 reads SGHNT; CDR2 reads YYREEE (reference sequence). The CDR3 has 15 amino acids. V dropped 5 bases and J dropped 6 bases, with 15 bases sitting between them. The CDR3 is CASSVDTNGNSPLHF. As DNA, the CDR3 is TGTGCCAGCAGTGTTGACACGAATGGTAATTCACCCCTCCACTTT.

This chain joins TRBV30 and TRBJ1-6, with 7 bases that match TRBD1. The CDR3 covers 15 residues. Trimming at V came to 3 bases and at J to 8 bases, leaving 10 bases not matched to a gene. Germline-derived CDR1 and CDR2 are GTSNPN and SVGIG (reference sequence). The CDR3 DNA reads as TGTGCCTGGAGCTACAGGGGCACAACAGATTCACCCCTCCACTTT. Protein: CAWSYRGTTDSPLHF.

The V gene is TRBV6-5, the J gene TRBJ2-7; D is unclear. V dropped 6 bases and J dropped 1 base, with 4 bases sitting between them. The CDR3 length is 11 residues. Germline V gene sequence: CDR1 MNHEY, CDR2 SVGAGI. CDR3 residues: CASRQSYEQYF. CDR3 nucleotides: TGTGCCAGCAGACAGTCCTACGAGCAGTACTTC.

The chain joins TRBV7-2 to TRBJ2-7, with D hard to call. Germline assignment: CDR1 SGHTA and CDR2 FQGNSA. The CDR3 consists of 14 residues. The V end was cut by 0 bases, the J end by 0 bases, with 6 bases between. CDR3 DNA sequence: TGTGCCAGCAGCTTAGCCGAGTACTCCTACGAGCAGTACTTC. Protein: CASSLAEYSYEQYF.

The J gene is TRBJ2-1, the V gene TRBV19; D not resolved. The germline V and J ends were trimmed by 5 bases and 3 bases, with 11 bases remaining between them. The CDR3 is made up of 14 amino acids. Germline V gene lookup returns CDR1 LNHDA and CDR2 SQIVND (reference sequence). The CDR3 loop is CASSGGAHYNEQFF. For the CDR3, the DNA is TGTGCCAGTAGTGGCGGAGCCCACTACAATGAGCAGTTCTTC.

The CDR3 coding sequence is TGTGCCAGCAGCGGCACAGCCGGGCTCGGGTCACCCCTCCACTTT. Its protein product is CASSGTAGLGSPLHF. The genes are TRBV7-6 and TRBJ1-6; unclear D gene. Germline values: CDR1 SGHVS, CDR2 FNYEAQ. V shed 5 bases and J shed 10 bases, with 18 bases lying between them. The CDR3 has 15 amino acids.

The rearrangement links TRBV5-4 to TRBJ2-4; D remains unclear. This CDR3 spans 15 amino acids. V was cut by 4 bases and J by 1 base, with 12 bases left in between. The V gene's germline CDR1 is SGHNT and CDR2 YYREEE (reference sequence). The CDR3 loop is CASSPGALAKNIQYF. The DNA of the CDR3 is TGTGCCAGCAGCCCCGGCGCCCTGGCCAAAAACATTCAGTACTTC.

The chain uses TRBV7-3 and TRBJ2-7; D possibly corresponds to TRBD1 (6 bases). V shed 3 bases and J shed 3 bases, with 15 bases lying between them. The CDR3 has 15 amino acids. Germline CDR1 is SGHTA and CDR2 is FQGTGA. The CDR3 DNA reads TGTGCCAGCAGCTTCGCCCCAGGGGCAGGCTACGAGCAGTACTTC. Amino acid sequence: CASSFAPGAGYEQYF.

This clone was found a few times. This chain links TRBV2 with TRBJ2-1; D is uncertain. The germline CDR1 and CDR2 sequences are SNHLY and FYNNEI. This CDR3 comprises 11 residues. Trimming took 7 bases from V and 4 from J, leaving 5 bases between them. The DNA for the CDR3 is TGTGCCAGCACTACGTACAATGAGCAGTTCTTC. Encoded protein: CASTTYNEQFF.

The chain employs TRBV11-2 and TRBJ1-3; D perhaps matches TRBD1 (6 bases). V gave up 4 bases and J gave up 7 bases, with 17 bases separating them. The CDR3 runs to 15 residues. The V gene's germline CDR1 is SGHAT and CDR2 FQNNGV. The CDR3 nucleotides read TGTGCCAGCAGCTCCGGGGGGACAATGAGGAACACCATATATTTT. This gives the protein CASSSGGTMRNTIYF. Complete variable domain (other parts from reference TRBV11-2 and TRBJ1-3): EAGVAQSPRYKIIEKRQSVAFWCNPISGHATLYWYQQILGQGPKLLIQFQNNGVVDDSQLPKDRFSAERLKGVDSTLKIQPAKLEDSAVYLCASSSGGTMRNTIYFGEGSWLTVV.

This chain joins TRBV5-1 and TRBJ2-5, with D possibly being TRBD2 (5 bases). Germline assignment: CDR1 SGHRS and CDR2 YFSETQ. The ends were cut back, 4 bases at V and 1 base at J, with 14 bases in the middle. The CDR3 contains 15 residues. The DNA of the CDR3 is TGCGCCAGCAGCCGTCCTATCGCGGGCCAAGAGACCCAGTACTTC. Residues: CASSRPIAGQETQYF.

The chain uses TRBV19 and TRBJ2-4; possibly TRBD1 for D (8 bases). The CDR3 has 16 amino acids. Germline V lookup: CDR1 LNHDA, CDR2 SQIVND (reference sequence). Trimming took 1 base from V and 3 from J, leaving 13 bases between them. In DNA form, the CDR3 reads TGTGCCAGTAGTATAGTCTACAGGGGGGGCAAAAACATTCAGTACTTC. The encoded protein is CASSIVYRGGKNIQYF. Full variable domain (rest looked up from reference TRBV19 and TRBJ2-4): DGGITQSPKYLFRKEGQNVTLSCEQNLNHDAMYWYRQDPGQGLRLIYYSQIVNDFQKGDIAEGYSVSREKKESFPLTVTSAQKNPTAFYLCASSIVYRGGKNIQYFGAGTRLSVL.

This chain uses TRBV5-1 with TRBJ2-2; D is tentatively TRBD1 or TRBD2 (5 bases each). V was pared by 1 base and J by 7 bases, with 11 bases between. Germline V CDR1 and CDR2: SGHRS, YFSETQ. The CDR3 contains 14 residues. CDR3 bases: TGCGCCAGCAGCTTGATAGGGACGGGCGGGGAGCTGTTTTTT. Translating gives CASSLIGTGGELFF.

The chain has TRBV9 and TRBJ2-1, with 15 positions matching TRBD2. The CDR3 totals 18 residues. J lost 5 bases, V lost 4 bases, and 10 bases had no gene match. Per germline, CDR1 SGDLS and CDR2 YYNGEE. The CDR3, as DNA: TGTGCCAGCAGCCAGGGGACTAGCGGGGGGTTGCCCGACAATGAGCAGTTCTTC. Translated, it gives CASSQGTSGGLPDNEQFF.

The CDR3 DNA follows: TGTGCCAGCATTGGGGGGGAGGGCGGTAGGAATGAGCAGTTCTTC. This translates into CASIGGEGGRNEQFF. This chain uses TRBV6-5 with TRBJ2-1; 7 bases are shared with TRBD2. V shed 7 bases, J shed 7 bases, and the junction held 13 bases outside the gene matches. The germline gives CDR1 MNHEY, CDR2 SVGAGI. This CDR3 is 15 amino acids long.

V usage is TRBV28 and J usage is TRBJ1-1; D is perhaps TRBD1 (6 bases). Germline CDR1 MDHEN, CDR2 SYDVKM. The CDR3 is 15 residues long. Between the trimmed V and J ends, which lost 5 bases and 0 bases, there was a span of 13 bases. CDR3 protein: CASSPWTEMNTEAFF. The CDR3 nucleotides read TGTGCCAGCAGTCCATGGACAGAAATGAACACTGAAGCTTTCTTT. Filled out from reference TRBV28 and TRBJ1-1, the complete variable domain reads DVKVTQSSRYLVKRTGEKVFLECVQDMDHENMFWYRQDPGLGLRLIYFSYDVKMKEKGDIPEGYSVSREKKERFSLILESASTNQTSMYLCASSPWTEMNTEAFFGQGTRLTVV.

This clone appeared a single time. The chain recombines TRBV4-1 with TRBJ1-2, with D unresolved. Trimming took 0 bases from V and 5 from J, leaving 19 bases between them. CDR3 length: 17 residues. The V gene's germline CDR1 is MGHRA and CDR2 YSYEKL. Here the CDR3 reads CASSQDLMGSAWYGYTF. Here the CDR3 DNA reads TGCGCCAGCAGCCAAGATTTAATGGGGTCCGCCTGGTATGGCTACACCTTC.

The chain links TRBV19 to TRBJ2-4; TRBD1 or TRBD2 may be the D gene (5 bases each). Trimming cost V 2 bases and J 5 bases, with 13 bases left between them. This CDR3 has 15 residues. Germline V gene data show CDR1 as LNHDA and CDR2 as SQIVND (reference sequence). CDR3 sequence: CASSILPRGENIQYF. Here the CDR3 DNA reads TGTGCCAGTAGTATACTTCCCAGAGGGGAAAACATTCAGTACTTC.